This T cell receptor (beta chain) is drawn from a study of neoadjuvant anti-PD-1 for oral cavity cancer. TCRdb's copy holds only in-frame clones and misses some; the assay was immunoSEQ multiplex PCR. The sample has around 81,000 clones, under 90% seen once. In its sample, this clone was seen a few times. Other nucleotide sequences in the sample specify the same CDR3. Trimming took off 5 bases at V and 2 bases at J, with 3 bases between the two ends. This CDR3 region has 11 residues. Germline CDR1 reads LNHDA; CDR2 reads SQIVND (reference sequence). The patients had HPV-negative, locally advanced oral cavity squamous cell carcinoma.

V gene TRBV19 combines with J gene TRBJ1-2; D ambiguous. The sequence derives from a person aged 35-79 years with oral cavity squamous cell carcinoma. The sample consisted of PBMCs, taken before nivolumab (anti-PD-1) treatment. The CDR3 nucleotides read TGTGCCAGTAGTCGCAACTATGGCTACACCTTC. Protein product: CASSRNYGYTF.